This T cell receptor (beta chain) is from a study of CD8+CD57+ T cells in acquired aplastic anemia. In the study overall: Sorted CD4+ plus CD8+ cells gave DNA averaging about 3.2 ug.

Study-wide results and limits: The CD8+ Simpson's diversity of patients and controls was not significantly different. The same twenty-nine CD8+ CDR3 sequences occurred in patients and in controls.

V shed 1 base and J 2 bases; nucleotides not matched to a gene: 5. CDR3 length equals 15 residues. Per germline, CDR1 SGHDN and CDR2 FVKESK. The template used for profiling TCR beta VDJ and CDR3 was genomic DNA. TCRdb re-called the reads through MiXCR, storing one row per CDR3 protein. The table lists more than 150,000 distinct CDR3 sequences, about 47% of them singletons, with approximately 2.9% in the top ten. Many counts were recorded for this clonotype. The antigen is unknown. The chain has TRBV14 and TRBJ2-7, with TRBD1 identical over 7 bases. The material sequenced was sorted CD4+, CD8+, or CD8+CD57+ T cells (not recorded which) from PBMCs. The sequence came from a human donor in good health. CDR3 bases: TGTGCCAGCAGCCAAGCGAGGGGGCTTACCTACGAGCAGTACTTC. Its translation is CASSQARGLTYEQYF.